There are a few counts of the clone carrying this T cell receptor beta chain. The data were taken from a study of OX40 agonist ivuxolimab in advanced cancers. About the study: Patients' therapy was ivuxolimab, an antibody that acts as an agonist of OX40 (CD134). Patients achieving partial responses numbered three: one hepatocellular carcinoma case and two cutaneous melanoma cases.

The CDR3 is 14 amino acids. Trimming cost V 5 bases and J 2 bases, with 14 bases left between them. Germline lookup yields CDR1 SGHNT and CDR2 YYREEE (reference sequence). Repertoires were generated with immunoSEQ multiplex PCR, while TCRdb's copy carries only in-frame clones and drops some. The repertoire holds some 44,000 clones, with 85% to 90% as singletons. The source of this sequence is an adult with an advanced solid tumor such as melanoma, head and neck, liver or kidney cancer. The chain couples TRBV5-4 to TRBJ2-7; the D is unclear. Here the sequenced sample was CD4+ or CD8+ T cells sorted from blood, taken in a trial of the OX40 agonist ivuxolimab. The CDR3 loop is CASRPSGVTYEQYF. DNA for the CDR3: TGTGCCAGCAGGCCCTCTGGGGTCACCTACGAGCAGTACTTC.